This TCR beta chain was recorded in a study of T cells after yellow fever vaccination. Points from the study as a whole: Clonotypes found in both CD4 and CD8 compartments made up a small share. The study re-detected most primary-vaccination clones after the booster (96% CD4, 80% to 90% CD8). Although the secondary response was weaker, it peaked faster, at day 5 versus 15.

Germline V gene sequence: CDR1 MGHRA, CDR2 YSYEKL. Trimming pared 2 bases from V and 5 bases from J, leaving 9 bases between. This CDR3 contains 13 residues. The table lists this clonotype with many counts. No antigen is known for it. The study made its TCR cDNA through 5'RACE template switching. That step introduced a universal primer site along with UMIs. TCRdb itself ran the 5' RACE reads through MiXCR, one entry per CDR3 protein. The data contain hundreds of thousands of distinct CDR3 sequences, just over 20% of them singletons. This sequence was found in a man younger than 35 who received the YFV17D yellow fever vaccine. The material was PBMCs, obtained less than 25 days after the first yellow fever vaccination. This chain uses TRBV4-1 with TRBJ2-5; D is ambiguous. In DNA form, the CDR3 reads TGCGCCAGCAGCCAAATAGGTCAGGAGACCCAGTACTTC. Protein product: CASSQIGQETQYF.